The sample holds one count of the clone carrying this T cell receptor beta chain. A much larger clone sits a single nucleotide away, making a read error possible. This specimen belongs to a study of regulatory T cells in long-lasting Graves disease. The CDR3 contains 14 residues. V dropped 6 bases and J dropped 6 bases, with 19 bases sitting between them. CDR1 DFQATT and CDR2 SNEGSKA come from the germline V gene (reference sequence). Time point indicated: newly diagnosed GD, antithyroid drugs for less than 3 months. PBMCs provided the RNA from which the TCR library was made. Relying on iRepertoire HTBI primers and Arm-PCR of CDR3 regions, the team built TCR beta libraries. In the original processing: The study identified about 60 TRBV and 13 to 15 TRBJ segments across samples. TCRdb re-called the multiplex PCR reads through MiXCR, storing one row per CDR3 protein. These V and J calls are TCRdb output, not the study's own analysis. In the table there are roughly 360,000 distinct CDR3 sequences, over 9.5% of which are singletons.

These sequences were also reported in another study, on T cells in Graves' hyperthyroidism and ophthalmopathy.

This TCR derives from a young woman with Graves disease. Material: peripheral blood mononuclear cells (PBMCs), obtained at new diagnosis, from a patient treated with antithyroid drugs. The V gene is TRBV20-1, the J gene TRBJ2-3, with D possibly matching TRBD2 (5 bases). CDR3: CSAGRTSRSDTQYF. DNA for the CDR3: TGCAGTGCAGGCAGGACTTCCCGCTCGGATACGCAGTATTTT.